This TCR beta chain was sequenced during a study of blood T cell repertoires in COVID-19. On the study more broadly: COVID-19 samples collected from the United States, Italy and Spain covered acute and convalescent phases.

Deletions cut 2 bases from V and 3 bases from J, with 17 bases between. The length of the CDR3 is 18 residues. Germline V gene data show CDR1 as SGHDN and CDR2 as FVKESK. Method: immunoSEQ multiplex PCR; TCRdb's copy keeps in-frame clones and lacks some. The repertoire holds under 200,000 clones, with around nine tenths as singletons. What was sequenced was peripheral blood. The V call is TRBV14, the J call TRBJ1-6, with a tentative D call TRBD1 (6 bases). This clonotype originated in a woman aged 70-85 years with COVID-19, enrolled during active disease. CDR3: CASSQTKDRLFYNSPLHF. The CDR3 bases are TGTGCCAGCAGCCAAACAAAGGACAGACTCTTCTATAATTCACCCCTCCACTTT.